This TCR beta chain stems from a study of vaccination effects on CD4 cells after COVID-19. As to this clone: Its antigen is not known.

V lost 7 bases and J 0 bases, leaving 10 bases between the germline ends. The length of the CDR3 is 14 residues. Germline assignment: CDR1 MNHEY and CDR2 SMNVEV (reference sequence). Expansion of antigen-specific CD4+ T cells with viral peptide pools was carried out by the ViraFEST assay before sequencing. When ten to eleven days of culture had elapsed, CD4+ T cells were isolated. Two doses of BNT162b2 or mRNA-1273 vaccine were administered to participants. Nucleocapsid antibody tests were negative, and the vaccine recipients had no prior SARS-CoV-2 infection. The authors replaced half the medium with IL-2 medium on days 3 and 7. Assay used: immunoSEQ multiplex PCR; TCRdb lists only in-frame clones, some missing. This table holds tens of thousands of clones, approximately 70% found once.

This TCR was sampled from a human donor who received a COVID-19 vaccine. Sample: CD4+ T cells from PBMCs cultured with HCoV-229E spike peptides, taken after COVID-19 vaccination. The chain carries TRBV27 and TRBJ2-1; D is possibly TRBD2 (5 bases). The CDR3 reads CASTPGYSYNEQFF. The CDR3 nucleotides read TGTGCCAGCACGCCGGGGTACTCCTACAATGAGCAGTTCTTC.